Below, 32 T cell receptor beta chains from the same sample are listed, as sequenced in a study of T cell changes during pregnancy in multiple sclerosis. The protocol was immunoSEQ multiplex PCR, while the TCRdb copy is restricted to in-frame clones and leaves out a portion. The sample includes about 80,000 clones, 92% seen only once; the top ten take roughly 1.4%. The source was peripheral blood, collected before pregnancy. The receptors here all came from a female donor with multiple sclerosis, enrolled in a pregnancy study.

This chain uses TRBV10-3 with TRBJ1-1; D gene unclear. The CDR3 runs to 12 residues. Deletions cut 0 bases from V and 7 bases from J, with 6 bases between. Germline lookup yields CDR1 ENHRY and CDR2 SYGVKD. CDR3 residues: CAISESIDEAFF. The CDR3 DNA reads as TGTGCCATCAGTGAGTCGATAGATGAAGCTTTCTTT.

The J gene is TRBJ2-1, the V gene TRBV9; D is possibly TRBD1 (5 bases). Deletions cut 1 base from V and 4 bases from J, with 12 bases between. The CDR3 is 15 amino acids. The germline V gene has CDR1 SGDLS and CDR2 YYNGEE. The CDR3 DNA follows: TGTGCCAGCAGCGTAATGACAGCTGGGTACAATGAGCAGTTCTTC. Amino acids: CASSVMTAGYNEQFF.

The genes are TRBV7-9 and TRBJ2-3; TRBD1 agrees at 7 bases. CDR3 length equals 17 residues. Germline CDR1 and CDR2: SEHNR and FQNEAQ (reference sequence). V dropped 5 bases and J dropped 4; count of bases not matched to a gene: 15. The CDR3 sequence: CASSDGGEGASPDTQYF. The CDR3 DNA reads TGTGCCAGCAGCGATGGGGGTGAGGGGGCCAGCCCAGATACGCAGTATTTT.

V is TRBV7-2 and J is TRBJ1-1; 8 bases agree with TRBD1. This CDR3 is built from 15 residues. Unmatched junction bases numbered 5, after V lost 3 bases and J lost 2 bases. Germline V gene lookup returns CDR1 SGHTA and CDR2 FQGNSA. For the CDR3, the DNA is TGTGCCAGCAGCTTGACAGGGACAGGTAACACTGAAGCTTTCTTT. Its translation: CASSLTGTGNTEAFF.

The chain is built from TRBV19 and TRBJ2-5; the match to TRBD2 covers 8 bases. This CDR3 region has 15 residues. Germline CDR1 LNHDA, CDR2 SQIVND (reference sequence). V dropped 7 bases and J dropped 4; count of bases not matched to a gene: 11. The CDR3 nucleotides read TGTGCCAGTACCAGCAGCGGGGGAATGGGAGAGACCCAGTACTTC. Translated, it gives CASTSSGGMGETQYF.

The CDR3 loop is CASSARGAGETQYF. The CDR3 nucleotides are TGTGCCAGCTCAGCCCGTGGGGCCGGGGAGACCCAGTACTTC. The J gene is TRBJ2-5, the V gene TRBV18; a possible D gene is TRBD1 (5 bases). Trimming left V 5 bases short and J 5 bases short, with 15 bases between. This CDR3 contains 14 residues. The V gene's germline CDR1 is KGHSH and CDR2 LQKENI.

The chain is built from TRBV5-4 and TRBJ2-5, with D unresolved. CDR3 size: 12 residues. In germline, CDR1 is SGHNT, CDR2 YYREEE (reference sequence). V was clipped by 3 bases and J by 3 bases, with 6 bases between them. CDR3: CASSWPEETQYF. The CDR3 DNA sequence: TGTGCCAGCAGCTGGCCAGAAGAGACCCAGTACTTC.

This clone was seen more than once but under ten times. The V and J genes are TRBV5-4 and TRBJ2-1; 12 positions match TRBD2. The CDR3 length is 15 residues. CDR1 is SGHNT, CDR2 YYREEE, per germline (reference sequence). The ends lost 4 bases at V and 10 bases at J; junction bases unmatched: 9. The CDR3 loop reads CASSIGSSGGGEQFF. For the CDR3, the DNA is TGTGCCAGCAGCATTGGGTCTAGCGGGGGGGGAGAGCAGTTCTTC.

The V and J genes are TRBV29-1 and TRBJ2-1; TRBD1 aligns across 8 bases. V lost 7 bases, J lost 6 bases, and 5 bases stayed unmatched. This CDR3 comprises 12 residues. The V gene's germline CDR1 is SQVTM and CDR2 ANQGSEA. CDR3 DNA sequence: TGCAGCGGAATCACAGGGGGCAATGAGCAGTTCTTC. It codes for CSGITGGNEQFF.

J is TRBJ1-3 and V is TRBV5-8, with 8 bases aligning to TRBD1. Per germline, CDR1 SGHTS and CDR2 YDEGEE. The CDR3 is made up of 14 amino acids. V lost 4 bases, J lost 5 bases, and 5 bases stayed unmatched. Here the CDR3 DNA reads TGTGCCAGCAGCCGGGACAGGTCGCGAAACACCATATATTTT. Translating it yields CASSRDRSRNTIYF.

The rearrangement links TRBV10-3 to TRBJ1-1; possible D gene TRBD1, 6 bases. V lost 7 bases and J lost 6, with 15 bases in between. The CDR3 is 13 residues long. CDR1 and CDR2 from the germline V gene are ENHRY and SYGVKD. The CDR3 protein is CAIKRVGGPEAFF. In DNA form, the CDR3 reads TGTGCCATCAAAAGGGTCGGGGGGCCTGAAGCTTTCTTT.

The gene calls are TRBV5-6 and TRBJ2-3, with a tentative D call TRBD2 (5 bases). Looked up from germline, CDR1 is SGHDT and CDR2 is YYEEEE. Trimming took 3 bases from V and 6 from J, leaving 20 bases between them. The CDR3 is 16 residues long. CDR3: CASSSTRTGPRDTQYF. In nucleotides, the CDR3 is TGTGCCAGCAGCTCCACCCGGACTGGACCCAGGGATACGCAGTATTTT.

The chain recombines TRBV15 with TRBJ1-4; 8 bases line up with TRBD1. Germline CDR1 and CDR2: LNHNV and YYDKDF (reference sequence). The CDR3 spans 15 residues. The V and J ends lost 2 bases and 10 bases, in that order; junction bases with no gene match: 9. The CDR3 is CATSRPTGGIGKLFF. Here the CDR3 DNA reads TGTGCCACCAGCAGACCTACAGGGGGGATTGGAAAACTGTTTTTT.

The CDR3 DNA reads TGCGCCAGCACTGGACAGGGGGTCTCACCCCTCCACTTT. Its translation: CASTGQGVSPLHF. This chain joins TRBV10-2 and TRBJ1-6, with 10 nucleotides matching TRBD1. V shed 7 bases, J shed 10 bases, and the junction held 4 bases outside the gene matches. The CDR3 loop spans 13 amino acids. Germline V gives CDR1 WSHSY, CDR2 SAAADI.

This rearrangement joins TRBV5-1 to TRBJ2-7, with TRBD1 matching 12 bases. Looked up from germline, CDR1 is SGHRS and CDR2 is YFSETQ. This CDR3 has 14 amino acids. J lost 5 bases, V lost 3 bases, and 3 bases had no gene match. The CDR3 region is CASSWGTGGDEQYF. Written as DNA, the CDR3 is TGCGCCAGCAGCTGGGGGACAGGGGGCGACGAGCAGTACTTC.

This chain uses TRBV7-2 with TRBJ1-2, with D possibly matching TRBD1 (5 bases). CDR1 and CDR2 from the germline V gene are SGHTA and FQGNSA. This CDR3 is built from 13 residues. The V gene lost 5 bases and the J gene lost 6 bases, with 13 bases spanning the gap. The CDR3 protein is CASSPVRGDGYTF. The CDR3 nucleotides read TGTGCCAGCAGCCCGGTTCGGGGGGATGGCTACACCTTC.

The rearrangement joins TRBV5-1 to TRBJ1-1; TRBD1 is a possible D gene (6 bases). This CDR3 comprises 16 residues. CDR1 and CDR2 from the germline V gene are SGHRS and YFSETQ. The V end was cut by 0 bases, the J end by 0 bases, with 12 bases between. The DNA of the CDR3 is TGCGCCAGCAGCTTGGGGGGGGGCCAGATGAACACTGAAGCTTTCTTT. Translation gives CASSLGGGQMNTEAFF.

V usage is TRBV29-1 and J usage is TRBJ2-1; 10 bases line up with TRBD1. The V and J ends lost 4 bases and 6 bases, in that order; junction bases with no gene match: 9. CDR1 SQVTM and CDR2 ANQGSEA come from the germline V gene. The CDR3 contains 15 residues. The CDR3 bases are TGCAGCGTTGTTTCCGGGACAGGGGATACCAATGAGCAGTTCTTC. It yields the protein CSVVSGTGDTNEQFF.

This clone was seen a single time. This sequence joins TRBV27 and TRBJ2-5; D call uncertain. The CDR3 is 15 amino acids. Trimming removed 2 bases from V and 1 base from J, with 11 bases in between. Germline V gene data show CDR1 as MNHEY and CDR2 as SMNVEV (reference sequence). CDR3 region: CASSLLSGSQETQYF. DNA of the CDR3: TGTGCCAGCAGTTTACTGTCAGGTAGCCAAGAGACCCAGTACTTC.

V usage is TRBV7-2 and J usage is TRBJ2-2; maybe TRBD1 (5 bases). The CDR3 runs 14 residues. CDR1 and CDR2 from the germline V gene are SGHTA and FQGNSA. V shed 5 bases and J shed 5 bases, with 12 bases lying between them. CDR3 loop: CASSPTRDTGELFF. In nucleotides, the CDR3 is TGTGCCAGCAGCCCCACCAGGGATACCGGGGAGCTGTTTTTT. Supplemented by reference TRBV7-2 and TRBJ2-2, the full variable domain reads GAGVSQSPSNKVTEKGKDVELRCDPISGHTALYWYRQSLGQGLEFLIYFQGNSAPDKSGLPSDRFSAERTGGSVSTLTIQRTQQEDSAVYLCASSPTRDTGELFFGEGSRLTVL.

The chain recombines TRBV5-1 with TRBJ2-5; D unresolved. The CDR3 is made up of 17 amino acids. Germline CDR1 SGHRS, CDR2 YFSETQ. V lost 4 bases and J lost 1, with 20 bases in between. The CDR3 nucleotides read TGCGCCAGCAGCCGAGTCCCCCAACGGGTCTCCCAAGAGACCCAGTACTTC. Its protein product is CASSRVPQRVSQETQYF.

The V gene is TRBV11-1, the J gene TRBJ1-1, with 7 bases identical to TRBD1. J lost 4 bases, V lost 5 bases, and 16 bases had no gene match. Germline CDR1 is SGHAT and CDR2 is FQDESV (reference sequence). The CDR3 is 17 residues long. CDR3 sequence (DNA): TGTGCCAGCAGCCTGACGAGGGGGCGGGAATCGGGCACTGAAGCTTTCTTT. It translates to CASSLTRGRESGTEAFF. Variable domain in full (rest from reference TRBV11-1 and TRBJ1-1): EAEVAQSPRYKITEKSQAVAFWCDPISGHATLYWYRQILGQGPELLVQFQDESVVDDSQLPKDRFSAERLKGVDSTLKIQPAELGDSAMYLCASSLTRGRESGTEAFFGQGTRLTVV.

This sequence joins TRBV12-2 and TRBJ1-2. TRBV12-2 counts as a pseudogene. The CDR3 has 14 amino acids. In DNA form, the CDR3 reads TGTGCAAGTCGCTTAGCGCGCGGGGTGGATGGCTACACCTTC. It codes for CASRLARGVDGYTF.

The chain has TRBV6-1 and TRBJ2-3; the match to TRBD1 covers 10 bases. Per germline, CDR1 MNHNS and CDR2 SASEGT. The CDR3 has 15 residues. Trimming removed 6 bases from V and 5 bases from J; junction bases left unmatched: 8. The CDR3 sequence is CASSYRDRGGDTQYF. The CDR3 DNA sequence: TGTGCCAGCAGCTACCGGGACAGGGGAGGAGATACGCAGTATTTT.

V and J are TRBV14 and TRBJ2-5; 8 bases line up with TRBD1. The CDR3 spans 17 residues. Unmatched junction bases numbered 14, after V lost 4 bases and J lost 4 bases. Germline lookup yields CDR1 SGHDN and CDR2 FVKESK. The DNA of the CDR3 is TGTGCCAGCAGCCCCCTCTCCCTACAGGGGGGTAGAGAGACCCAGTACTTC. Translated: CASSPLSLQGGRETQYF.

V is TRBV7-9 and J is TRBJ1-1, with D perhaps matching TRBD1 (5 bases). The V gene lost 1 base and the J gene lost 1 base, with 13 bases spanning the gap. The CDR3 length is 16 residues. Looked up from germline, CDR1 is SEHNR and CDR2 is FQNEAQ (reference sequence). Here the CDR3 reads CASSLGGRSRNTEAFF. DNA of the CDR3: TGTGCCAGCAGCTTAGGGGGGAGGAGCCGGAACACTGAAGCTTTCTTT.

The CDR3 sequence is CASSVQPSGDTQYF. The CDR3 nucleotides read TGTGCCAGCAGCGTCCAGCCTAGCGGGGATACGCAGTATTTT. J is TRBJ2-3 and V is TRBV9; 8 bases match TRBD2. Germline V gene lookup returns CDR1 SGDLS and CDR2 YYNGEE. There are 14 residues in the CDR3. V shed 2 bases, J shed 6 bases, and the junction held 5 bases outside the gene matches.

The V and J genes are TRBV9 and TRBJ2-7; the D gene is possibly TRBD1 (6 bases). This CDR3 contains 16 residues. CDR1 and CDR2 from the germline V gene are SGDLS and YYNGEE. V gave up 0 bases and J gave up 5 bases, with 18 bases separating them. In DNA, the CDR3 is TGTGCCAGCAGCGTAGGGATGGCAGGGGTCACCAACGAGCAGTACTTC. As protein: CASSVGMAGVTNEQYF. Variable domain in full (rest from reference TRBV9 and TRBJ2-7): DSGVTQTPKHLITATGQRVTLRCSPRSGDLSVYWYQQSLDQGLQFLIQYYNGEERAKGNILERFSAQQFPDLHSELNLSSLELGDSALYFCASSVGMAGVTNEQYFGPGTRLTVT.

The J gene is TRBJ2-7, the V gene TRBV18, with TRBD1 matching over 9 bases. Germline CDR1 reads KGHSH; CDR2 reads LQKENI. V trimming: 3 bases; J trimming: 6 bases; junction bases outside the gene matches: 6. The CDR3 contains 14 residues. DNA for the CDR3: TGTGCCAGCTCACCCGGGACAGGGACCTTCGAGCAGTACTTC. Protein sequence: CASSPGTGTFEQYF.

The V call is TRBV9, the J call TRBJ1-1; 7 nucleotides match TRBD1. This CDR3 comprises 14 residues. J was trimmed by 4 bases and V by 2 bases; bases with no gene match: 5. The germline V gene encodes CDR1 SGDLS and CDR2 YYNGEE. CDR3 amino acids: CASSVTGESTEAFF. The CDR3 DNA follows: TGTGCCAGCAGCGTCACAGGGGAGAGCACTGAAGCTTTCTTT. The variable domain in full, completed from reference TRBV9 and TRBJ1-1, reads DSGVTQTPKHLITATGQRVTLRCSPRSGDLSVYWYQQSLDQGLQFLIQYYNGEERAKGNILERFSAQQFPDLHSELNLSSLELGDSALYFCASSVTGESTEAFFGQGTRLTVV.

The CDR3 bases are TGCGCCAGCAGCTTAACCAGGGGCGCAACCGGGGAGCTGTTTTTT. This translates into CASSLTRGATGELFF. This rearrangement joins TRBV5-1 to TRBJ2-2, with TRBD1 as a possible D gene (6 bases). CDR1 is SGHRS, CDR2 YFSETQ, per germline. The CDR3 covers 15 residues. V was clipped by 2 bases and J by 5 bases, with 13 bases between them.

The rearrangement links TRBV5-6 to TRBJ2-1, with no clear D. CDR3 length: 14 residues. Germline V lookup: CDR1 SGHDT, CDR2 YYEEEE. The ends were cut back, 4 bases at V and 9 bases at J, with 17 bases in the middle. CDR3 DNA sequence: TGTGCCAGCAGCCGCGGCGACTCCCCGAGTGAGCAGTTCTTC. It is translated as CASSRGDSPSEQFF.